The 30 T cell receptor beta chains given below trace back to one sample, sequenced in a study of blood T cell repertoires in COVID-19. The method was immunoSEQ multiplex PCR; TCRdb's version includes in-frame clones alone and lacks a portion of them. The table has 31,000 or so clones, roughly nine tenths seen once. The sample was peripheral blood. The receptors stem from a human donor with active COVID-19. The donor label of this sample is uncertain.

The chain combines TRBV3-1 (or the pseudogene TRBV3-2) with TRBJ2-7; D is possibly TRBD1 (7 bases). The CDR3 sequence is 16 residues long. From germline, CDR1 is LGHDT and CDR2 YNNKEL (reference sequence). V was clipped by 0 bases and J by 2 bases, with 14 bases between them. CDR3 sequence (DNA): TGTGCCAGCAGCCAAGAGGGCAGGGGGGTTACCTACGAGCAGTACTTC. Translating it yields CASSQEGRGVTYEQYF.

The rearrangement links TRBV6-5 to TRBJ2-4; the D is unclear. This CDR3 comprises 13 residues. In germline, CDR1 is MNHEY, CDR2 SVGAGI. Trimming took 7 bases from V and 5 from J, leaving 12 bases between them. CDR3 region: CASNQLPENIQYF. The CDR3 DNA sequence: TGTGCCAGCAATCAACTACCGGAAAACATTCAGTACTTC.

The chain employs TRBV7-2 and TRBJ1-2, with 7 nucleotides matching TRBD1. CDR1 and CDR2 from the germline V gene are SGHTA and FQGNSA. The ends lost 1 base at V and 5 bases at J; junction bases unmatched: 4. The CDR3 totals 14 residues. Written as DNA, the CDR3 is TGTGCCAGCAGCTTAGGGAGACAGGGTTATGGCTACACCTTC. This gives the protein CASSLGRQGYGYTF.

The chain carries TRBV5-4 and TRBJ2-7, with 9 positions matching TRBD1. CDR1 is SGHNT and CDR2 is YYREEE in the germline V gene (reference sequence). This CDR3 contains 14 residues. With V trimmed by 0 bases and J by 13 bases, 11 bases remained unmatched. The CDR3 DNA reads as TGTGCCAGCAGCTTGGACGGAACAGGGGGCTTTAAATACTTC. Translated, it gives CASSLDGTGGFKYF.

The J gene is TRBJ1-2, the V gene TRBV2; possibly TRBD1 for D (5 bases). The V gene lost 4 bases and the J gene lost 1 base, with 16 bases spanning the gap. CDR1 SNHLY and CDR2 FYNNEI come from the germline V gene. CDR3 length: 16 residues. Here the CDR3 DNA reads TGTGCCAGCAGTGCGGGTCAGGGCTCCCTTAACTATGGCTACACCTTC. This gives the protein CASSAGQGSLNYGYTF.

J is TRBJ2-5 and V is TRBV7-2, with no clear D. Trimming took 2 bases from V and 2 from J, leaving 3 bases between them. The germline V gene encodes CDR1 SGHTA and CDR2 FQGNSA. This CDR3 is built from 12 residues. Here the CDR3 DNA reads TGTGCCAGCAGCTTACCTCAAGAGACCCAGTACTTC. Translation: CASSLPQETQYF.

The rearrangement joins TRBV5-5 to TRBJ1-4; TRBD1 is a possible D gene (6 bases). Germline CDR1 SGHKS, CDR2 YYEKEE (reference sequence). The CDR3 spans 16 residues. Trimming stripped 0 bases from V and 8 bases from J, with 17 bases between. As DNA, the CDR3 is TGTGCCAGCAGCTTGGATCAGGGGCGTAAGTGGGAAAAACTGTTTTTT. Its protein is CASSLDQGRKWEKLFF.

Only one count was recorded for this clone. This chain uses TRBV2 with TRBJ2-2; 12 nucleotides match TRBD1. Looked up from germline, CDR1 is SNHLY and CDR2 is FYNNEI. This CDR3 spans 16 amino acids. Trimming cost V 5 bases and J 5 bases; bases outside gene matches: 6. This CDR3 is CASSWDRGRETGELFF. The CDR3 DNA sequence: TGTGCCAGCAGTTGGGACAGGGGGCGGGAAACCGGGGAGCTGTTTTTT.

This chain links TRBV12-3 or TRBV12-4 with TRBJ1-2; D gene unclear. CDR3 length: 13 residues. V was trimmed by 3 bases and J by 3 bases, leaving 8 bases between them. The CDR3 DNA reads TGTGCCAGCAGTTTGCAGGTTGACTATGGCTACACCTTC. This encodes CASSLQVDYGYTF.

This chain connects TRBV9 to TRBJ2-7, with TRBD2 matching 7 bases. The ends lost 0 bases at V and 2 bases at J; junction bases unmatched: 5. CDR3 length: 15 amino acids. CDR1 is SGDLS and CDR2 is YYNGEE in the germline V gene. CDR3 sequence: CASSVESSGPYEQYF. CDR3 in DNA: TGTGCCAGCAGCGTAGAGTCTAGCGGACCCTACGAGCAGTACTTC. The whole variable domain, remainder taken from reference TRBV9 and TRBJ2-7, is DSGVTQTPKHLITATGQRVTLRCSPRSGDLSVYWYQQSLDQGLQFLIQYYNGEERAKGNILERFSAQQFPDLHSELNLSSLELGDSALYFCASSVESSGPYEQYFGPGTRLTVT.

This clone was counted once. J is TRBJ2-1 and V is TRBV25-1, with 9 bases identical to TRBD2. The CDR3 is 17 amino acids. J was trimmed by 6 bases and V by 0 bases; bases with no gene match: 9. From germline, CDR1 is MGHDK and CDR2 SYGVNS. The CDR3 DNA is TGTGCCAGCAGTGAATATTCTAGCGGGATACATCGCAATGAGCAGTTCTTC. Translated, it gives CASSEYSSGIHRNEQFF.

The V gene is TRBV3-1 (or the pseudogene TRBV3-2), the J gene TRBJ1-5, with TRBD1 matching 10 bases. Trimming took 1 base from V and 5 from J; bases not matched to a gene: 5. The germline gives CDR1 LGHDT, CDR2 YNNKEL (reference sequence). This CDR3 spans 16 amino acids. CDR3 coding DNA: TGTGCCAGCAGCCAAGGGCCGGGACAGGGGTATCAGCCCCAGCATTTT. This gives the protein CASSQGPGQGYQPQHF.

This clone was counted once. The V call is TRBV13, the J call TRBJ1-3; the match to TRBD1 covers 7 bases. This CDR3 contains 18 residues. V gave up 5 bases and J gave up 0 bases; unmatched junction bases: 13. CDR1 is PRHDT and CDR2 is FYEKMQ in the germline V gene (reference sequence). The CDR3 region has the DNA TGTGCCAGCAGCCCCAGGGGGAGTAGGCACATCTCTGGAAACACCATATATTTT. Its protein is CASSPRGSRHISGNTIYF.

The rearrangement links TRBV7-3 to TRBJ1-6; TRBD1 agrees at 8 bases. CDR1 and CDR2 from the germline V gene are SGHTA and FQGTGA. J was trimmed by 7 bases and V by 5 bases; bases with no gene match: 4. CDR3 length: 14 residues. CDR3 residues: CASSRQGTNSPLHF. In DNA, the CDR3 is TGTGCCAGCAGCCGACAGGGGACGAATTCACCCCTCCACTTT.

CDR3 amino acids: CASSLGGQGGYTF. DNA for the CDR3: TGTGCCAGCAGTCTGGGAGGGCAGGGTGGCTACACCTTC. V is TRBV28 and J is TRBJ1-2, with D possibly being TRBD1 (5 bases). The CDR3 totals 13 residues. Trimming took off 5 bases at V and 7 bases at J, with 14 bases between the two ends. Germline-derived CDR1 and CDR2 are MDHEN and SYDVKM.

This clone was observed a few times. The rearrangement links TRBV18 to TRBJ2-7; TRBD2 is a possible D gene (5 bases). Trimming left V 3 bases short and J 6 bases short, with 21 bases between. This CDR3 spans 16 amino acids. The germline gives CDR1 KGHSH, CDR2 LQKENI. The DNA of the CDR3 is TGTGCCAGCTCACCTTTGGCAGGTGGGGAGAGAGGCGAGCAGTACTTC. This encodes CASSPLAGGERGEQYF.

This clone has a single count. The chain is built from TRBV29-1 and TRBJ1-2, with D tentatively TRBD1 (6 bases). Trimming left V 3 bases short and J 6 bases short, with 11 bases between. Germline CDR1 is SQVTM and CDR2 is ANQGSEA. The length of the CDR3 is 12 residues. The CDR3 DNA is TGCAGCGTTGAGAACAGGGTTAATGGCTACACCTTC. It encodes CSVENRVNGYTF.

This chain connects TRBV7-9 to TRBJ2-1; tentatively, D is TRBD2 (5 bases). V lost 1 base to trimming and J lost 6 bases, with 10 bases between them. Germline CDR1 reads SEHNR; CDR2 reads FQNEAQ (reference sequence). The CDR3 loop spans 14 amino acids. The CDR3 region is CASSLVAAGNEQFF. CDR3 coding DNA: TGTGCCAGCAGCTTAGTTGCGGCGGGCAATGAGCAGTTCTTC. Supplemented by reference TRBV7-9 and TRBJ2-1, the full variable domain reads DTGVSQNPRHKITKRGQNVTFRCDPISEHNRLYWYRQTLGQGPEFLTYFQNEAQLEKSRLLSDRFSAERPKGSFSTLEIQRTEQGDSAMYLCASSLVAAGNEQFFGPGTRLTVL.

CDR3 DNA: TGTGCCAGACCCGGAGTCCCGGGACAGGGGGCCTACGAGCAGTACTTC. Translation: CARPGVPGQGAYEQYF. The rearrangement joins TRBV19 to TRBJ2-7, with 11 bases fitting TRBD1. J lost 2 bases, V lost 9 bases, and 12 bases had no gene match. CDR1 and CDR2 from the germline V gene are LNHDA and SQIVND (reference sequence). This CDR3 has 16 residues. The whole variable domain, filled in from reference TRBV19 and TRBJ2-7, reads DGGITQSPKYLFRKEGQNVTLSCEQNLNHDAMYWYRQDPGQGLRLIYYSQIVNDFQKGDIAEGYSVSREKKESFPLTVTSAQKNPTAFYLCARPGVPGQGAYEQYFGPGTRLTVT.

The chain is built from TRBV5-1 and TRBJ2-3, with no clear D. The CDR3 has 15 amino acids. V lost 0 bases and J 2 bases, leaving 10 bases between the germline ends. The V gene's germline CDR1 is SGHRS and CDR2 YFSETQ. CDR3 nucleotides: TGCGCCAGCAGCTTGGTCTCCGGTCCCACAGATACGCAGTATTTT. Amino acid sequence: CASSLVSGPTDTQYF.

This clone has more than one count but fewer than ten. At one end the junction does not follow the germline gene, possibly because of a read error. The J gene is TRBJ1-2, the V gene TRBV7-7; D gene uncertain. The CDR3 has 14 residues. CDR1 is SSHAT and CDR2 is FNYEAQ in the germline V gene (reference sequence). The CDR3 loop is CASSLGGVGYGYTF. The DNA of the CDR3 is TGTGCTAGCAGCTTAGGCGGGGTGGGCTATGGCTACACCTTC.

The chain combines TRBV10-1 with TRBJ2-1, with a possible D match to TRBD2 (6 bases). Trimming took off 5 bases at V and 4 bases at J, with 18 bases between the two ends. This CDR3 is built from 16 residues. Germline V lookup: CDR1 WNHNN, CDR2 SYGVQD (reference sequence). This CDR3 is CASSPSRGGEYNEQFF. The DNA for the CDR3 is TGCGCCAGCAGTCCAAGTCGGGGCGGGGAATACAATGAGCAGTTCTTC.

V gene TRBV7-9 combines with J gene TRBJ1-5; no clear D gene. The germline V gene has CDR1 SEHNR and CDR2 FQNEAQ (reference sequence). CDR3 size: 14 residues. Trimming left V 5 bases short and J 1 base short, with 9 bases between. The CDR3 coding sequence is TGTGCCAGCAGCCTCGGGGTAAGCAATCAGCCCCAGCATTTT. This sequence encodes CASSLGVSNQPQHF.

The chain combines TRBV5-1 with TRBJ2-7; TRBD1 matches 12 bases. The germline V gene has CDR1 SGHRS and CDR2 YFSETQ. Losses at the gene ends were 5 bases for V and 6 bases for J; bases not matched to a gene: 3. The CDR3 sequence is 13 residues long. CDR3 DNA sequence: TGCGCCAGCAGGCCGGGACAGGGGGCCGAGCAGTACTTC. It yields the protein CASRPGQGAEQYF.

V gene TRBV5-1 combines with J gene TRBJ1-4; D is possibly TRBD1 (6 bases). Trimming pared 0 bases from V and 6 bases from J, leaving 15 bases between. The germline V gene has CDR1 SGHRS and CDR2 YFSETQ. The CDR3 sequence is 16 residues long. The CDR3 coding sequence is TGCGCCAGCAGCTTGGGGTCCGGGACACGGGATGAAAAACTGTTTTTT. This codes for CASSLGSGTRDEKLFF. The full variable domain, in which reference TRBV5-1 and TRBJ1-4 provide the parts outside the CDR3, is KAGVTQTPRYLIKTRGQQVTLSCSPISGHRSVSWYQQTPGQGLQFLFEYFSETQRNKGNFPGRFSGRQFSNSRSEMNVSTLELGDSALYLCASSLGSGTRDEKLFFGSGTQLSVL.

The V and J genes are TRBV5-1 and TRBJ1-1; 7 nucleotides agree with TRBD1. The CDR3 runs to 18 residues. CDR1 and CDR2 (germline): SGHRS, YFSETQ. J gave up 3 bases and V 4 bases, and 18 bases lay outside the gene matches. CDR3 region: CASSNPTGMGTLYTEAFF. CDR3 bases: TGCGCCAGCAGCAACCCGACAGGGATGGGTACCCTGTACACTGAAGCTTTCTTT.

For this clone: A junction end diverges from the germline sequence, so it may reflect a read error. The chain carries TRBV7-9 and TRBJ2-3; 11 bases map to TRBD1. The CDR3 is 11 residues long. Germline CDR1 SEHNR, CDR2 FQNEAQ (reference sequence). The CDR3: CASSLRDRGFF. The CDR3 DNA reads TGTGCCAGCAGCCTAAGGGACAGGGGGTTCTTT.

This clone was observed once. The CDR3 DNA reads TGTGCCAGCAGCTTGGCACCGGGGAGCGCGAATTCACCCCTCCACTTT. This sequence encodes CASSLAPGSANSPLHF. The genes are TRBV5-4 and TRBJ1-6, with no clear D. The germline gives CDR1 SGHNT, CDR2 YYREEE (reference sequence). V shed 0 bases and J shed 7 bases, with 14 bases lying between them. This CDR3 spans 16 amino acids.

Here the CDR3 DNA reads TGTGCCAGTAGACCGACAGGGGCCCCCCTTTATGAGCAGTTCTTC. As protein: CASRPTGAPLYEQFF. The chain uses TRBV19 and TRBJ2-1; 8 nucleotides agree with TRBD1. The CDR3 is made up of 15 amino acids. Germline-derived CDR1 and CDR2 are LNHDA and SQIVND (reference sequence). The V segment lost 6 bases and the J segment 8 bases; nucleotides outside the gene matches: 12. Using reference TRBV19 and TRBJ2-1 for the parts outside the CDR3, the full variable domain is DGGITQSPKYLFRKEGQNVTLSCEQNLNHDAMYWYRQDPGQGLRLIYYSQIVNDFQKGDIAEGYSVSREKKESFPLTVTSAQKNPTAFYLCASRPTGAPLYEQFFGPGTRLTVL.

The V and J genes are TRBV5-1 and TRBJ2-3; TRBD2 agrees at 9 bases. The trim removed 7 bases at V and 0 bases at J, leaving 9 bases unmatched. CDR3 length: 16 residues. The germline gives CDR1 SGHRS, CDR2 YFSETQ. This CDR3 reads CASVAGGHTSTDTQYF. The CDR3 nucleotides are TGCGCCAGCGTCGCGGGAGGGCATACTAGCACAGATACGCAGTATTTT. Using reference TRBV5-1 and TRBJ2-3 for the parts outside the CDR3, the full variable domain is KAGVTQTPRYLIKTRGQQVTLSCSPISGHRSVSWYQQTPGQGLQFLFEYFSETQRNKGNFPGRFSGRQFSNSRSEMNVSTLELGDSALYLCASVAGGHTSTDTQYFGPGTRLTVL.